This T cell receptor beta chain was obtained from a study of blood T cell repertoires in COVID-19. At the level of the study: Some COVID-19 samples were acute and others convalescent; all came from the United States, Italy and Spain. T cells, B-cell-depleted T cells, or PBMCs supplied cDNA or gDNA.

Original processing notes: Nucleated cell number was recorded as an estimate derived from reference gene primer amplification. TCRdb's table, derived via immunoSEQ multiplex PCR, lists solely in-frame clones and lacks some. V and J calls and clone size are copied from that table; D and trimming were computed from the DNA. The sample holds hundreds of thousands of clones, roughly nine tenths seen once. The TCR sequence derives from a woman aged 45-59 years with acute or convalescent COVID-19. The source material was peripheral blood.

CDR3 amino acids: CASSQKGGGRETQYF. CDR3 DNA sequence: TGTGCCAGCAGCCAAAAGGGGGGGGGCCGGGAGACCCAGTACTTC. This chain connects TRBV4-2 to TRBJ2-5, with D possibly matching TRBD2 (7 bases). The CDR3 totals 15 residues. In germline, CDR1 is LGHNA, CDR2 YNFKEQ. V was pared by 2 bases and J by 5 bases, with 15 bases between.